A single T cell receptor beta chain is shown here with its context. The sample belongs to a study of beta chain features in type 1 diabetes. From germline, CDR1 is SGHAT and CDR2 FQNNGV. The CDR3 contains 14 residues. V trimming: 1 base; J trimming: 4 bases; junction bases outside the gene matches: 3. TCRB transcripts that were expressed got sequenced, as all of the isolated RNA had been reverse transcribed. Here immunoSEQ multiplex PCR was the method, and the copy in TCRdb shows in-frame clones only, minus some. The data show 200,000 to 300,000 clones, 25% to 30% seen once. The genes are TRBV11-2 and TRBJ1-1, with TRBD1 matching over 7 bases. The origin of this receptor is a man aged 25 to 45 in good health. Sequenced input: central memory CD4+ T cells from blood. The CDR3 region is CASSLVAGGTEAFF. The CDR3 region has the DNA TGTGCCAGCAGCTTAGTGGCAGGGGGCACTGAAGCTTTCTTT.